This TCR beta chain was sequenced in a study of cytomegalovirus exposure and HLA in healthy donors. The PCR made use of 60 Vbeta and 13 Jbeta primers. The assay was immunoSEQ multiplex PCR, and TCRdb's table has in-frame clones only and misses some. The sample yields 60,000 to 100,000 clones, over 70% seen once. V trimming: 4 bases; J trimming: 3 bases; junction bases outside the gene matches: 4. The CDR3 covers 14 residues. The germline CDR1 and CDR2 sequences are SGHTA and FQGNSA. About this clone itself: The antigen is undetermined.

Study results and caveats: For TCR beta chains, V- and J-gene trimming was later linked to a missense DCLRE1C variant. Highly shared sequence variants in one cluster were likely a sequencing artifact. The study dropped some indistinguishable V segments, TRBV6-2 and TRBV6-3 among them.

Sequencing used PBMCs. The rearrangement joins TRBV7-2 to TRBJ2-7; the match to TRBD1 covers 9 bases. This clonotype was obtained from a male donor in good health and CMV-seropositive. This CDR3 reads CASSWGQGSYEQYF. CDR3 DNA: TGTGCCAGCAGCTGGGGACAGGGAAGCTACGAGCAGTACTTC.